These 3 T cell receptor beta chains came from one sample sequenced in a study of T cell responses to AZD1222 COVID-19 vaccine. Libraries were prepared by immunoSEQ multiplex PCR; TCRdb keeps only in-frame clonotypes and omits some of them. The table includes about 180,000 clones, around 90% detected once. Material: peripheral blood, obtained on day 0 of AZD1222 vaccination. Receptors originate from an adult in good health.

This clone was counted once. The chain links TRBV12-5 to TRBJ2-2; D is unresolved. Germline CDR1 reads LGHNT; CDR2 reads FRNRAP. V was pared by 4 bases and J by 3 bases, with 15 bases between. CDR3 length: 16 residues. The CDR3 nucleotides are TGTGCTAGTGGTTCCATCACCACCCACGACACCGGGGAGCTGTTTTTT. It translates to CASGSITTHDTGELFF.

This clone was observed a few times. The chain carries TRBV3-1 (or the pseudogene TRBV3-2) and TRBJ2-5; possibly TRBD2 for D (6 bases). With 1 base removed from V and 8 bases from J, the gap between germline ends came to 17 bases. Germline assignment: CDR1 LGHDT and CDR2 YNNKEL (reference sequence). CDR3 length: 15 amino acids. CDR3 DNA: TGTGCCAGCAGCCAAGCGAAAAGCGGGCGCCTAACCCAGTACTTC. Translating gives CASSQAKSGRLTQYF.

The table lists this clone with a count of one. V and J are TRBV6-2 or TRBV6-3 and TRBJ2-4; TRBD1 agrees at 7 bases. The CDR3 is 19 amino acids. Trimming cost V 4 bases and J 0 bases; bases outside gene matches: 15. Germline V gene lookup returns CDR1 MNHEY and CDR2 SVGEGT. This CDR3 is CASSSRDSKSLLAKNIQYF. The CDR3 DNA follows: TGTGCCAGCAGTTCCAGGGACAGTAAAAGCCTTCTAGCCAAAAACATTCAGTACTTC.